The 27 T cell receptor beta chains reported below all come from one sample, sequenced in a study of identical twins. Using its own MiXCR run on the 5' RACE reads, TCRdb lists one record per CDR3 protein. Of approximately 140,000 distinct CDR3 sequences listed, approximately 4% are singletons. The sample comprised memory T cells sorted from blood. These receptors all stem from a man younger than 35 in good health.

Details on this clonotype: This clone may be a read error of a much larger clone one base away. The CDR3 loop is CVSSLVRHSYNEQFF. The CDR3 region has the DNA TGTGTCAGCAGCTTAGTGCGCCACTCCTACAATGAGCAGTTCTTC. The V call is TRBV11-2, the J call TRBJ2-1; unclear D gene. This CDR3 has 15 residues. Per germline, CDR1 SGHAT and CDR2 FQNNGV.

This clonotype was detected only a few times. This sequence joins TRBV5-1 and TRBJ1-4; 7 nucleotides agree with TRBD1. The V gene's germline CDR1 is SGHRS and CDR2 YFSETQ. This CDR3 has 16 residues. V was pared by 0 bases and J by 5 bases, with 7 bases of the junction left unmatched. The CDR3, as DNA: TGCGCCAGCAGCTTGGAGTACAGGGGAGGGAATGAAAAACTGTTTTTT. This encodes CASSLEYRGGNEKLFF.

This clonotype was detected many times. The chain uses TRBV27 and TRBJ2-2; D is uncertain. The germline gives CDR1 MNHEY, CDR2 SMNVEV (reference sequence). This CDR3 has 15 amino acids. V lost 3 bases to trimming and J lost 0 bases, with 8 bases between them. For the CDR3, the DNA is TGTGCCAGCAGTTTCGGGCAGTCGAACACCGGGGAGCTGTTTTTT. The encoded protein is CASSFGQSNTGELFF.

This clonotype was recorded at least ten times. The chain joins TRBV7-3 to TRBJ2-1, with 8 bases matching TRBD1. Per the germline V gene, CDR1 is SGHTA and CDR2 is FQGTGA. The CDR3 sequence is 15 residues long. The V gene end was trimmed by 5 bases and the J gene end by 3 bases; junction bases not matched to a gene: 6. CDR3 residues: CASSMTGVGYNEQFF. The DNA for the CDR3 is TGTGCCAGCAGCATGACAGGGGTAGGCTACAATGAGCAGTTCTTC. The full variable domain, rest sourced from reference TRBV7-3 and TRBJ2-1, is GAGVSQTPSNKVTEKGKYVELRCDPISGHTALYWYRQSLGQGPEFLIYFQGTGAADDSGLPNDRFFAVRPEGSVSTLKIQRTERGDSAVYLCASSMTGVGYNEQFFGPGTRLTVL.

This clonotype was counted ten times or more. V and J are TRBV3-1 and TRBJ1-4; the D is unclear. Germline CDR1 reads LGHDT; CDR2 reads YNNKEL (reference sequence). The CDR3 consists of 12 residues. The V and J ends lost 3 bases and 7 bases respectively, with 6 bases between them. The CDR3 loop is CASSHEGEKLFF. The CDR3 DNA sequence: TGTGCCAGCAGCCATGAGGGTGAAAAACTGTTTTTT.

This clonotype was recorded at least ten times. The rearrangement links TRBV4-1 to TRBJ2-1; TRBD2 matches at 7 bases. Looked up from germline, CDR1 is MGHRA and CDR2 is YSYEKL. The CDR3 spans 17 residues. After removal of 4 bases from V and 9 bases from J, the junction contained 18 bases not matched to a gene. CDR3 loop: CASSPLAGGRGPGEQFF. DNA of the CDR3: TGCGCCAGCAGCCCCTTGGCTGGTGGGAGGGGCCCGGGTGAGCAGTTCTTC.

A few counts support this clonotype. The CDR3 does not close with the conserved phenylalanine or tryptophan, likely indicating a read error. The chain couples TRBV18 to TRBJ1-6; D is undetermined. Germline V gives CDR1 KGHSH, CDR2 LQKENI. This CDR3 is built from 14 residues. Between the trimmed V and J ends, which lost 6 bases and 6 bases, there was a span of 12 bases. The CDR3 sequence: CASSVGPLNSPLHC. CDR3 bases: TGTGCCAGCTCGGTCGGTCCCCTTAATTCACCCCTCCACTGT.

This clonotype was found many times. The chain joins TRBV25-1 to TRBJ2-2; 9 nucleotides match TRBD1. Trimming at V came to 7 bases and at J to 2 bases, leaving 2 bases not matched to a gene. Germline CDR1 and CDR2: MGHDK and SYGVNS. The length of the CDR3 is 14 residues. The CDR3 sequence: CASKTGGNTGELFF. CDR3 in DNA: TGTGCCAGCAAGACAGGGGGTAACACCGGGGAGCTGTTTTTT. The whole variable domain, remainder taken from reference TRBV25-1 and TRBJ2-2, is EADIYQTPRYLVIGTGKKITLECSQTMGHDKMYWYQQDPGMELHLIHYSYGVNSTEKGDLSSESTVSRIRTEHFPLTLESARPSHTSQYLCASKTGGNTGELFFGEGSRLTVL.

This clonotype appeared a few times. This chain joins TRBV12-3 or TRBV12-4 and TRBJ2-5; D gene uncertain. This CDR3 comprises 12 residues. The germline V and J ends were trimmed by 4 bases and 4 bases, with 7 bases remaining between them. CDR3 residues: CASSSLPETQYF. CDR3 in DNA: TGTGCCAGCAGTTCTCTCCCAGAGACCCAGTACTTC.

The V call is TRBV9, the J call TRBJ2-1; D gene unclear. CDR1 and CDR2 (germline): SGDLS, YYNGEE. The CDR3 is 15 amino acids. Trimming removed 0 bases at V and 7 bases at J, with 14 bases between. CDR3 in amino acids: CASSVGANQHNEQFF. The CDR3 nucleotides read TGTGCCAGCAGCGTAGGGGCTAACCAACATAATGAGCAGTTCTTC.

This clonotype has at least ten counts. The V call is TRBV28, the J call TRBJ1-1, with 8 bases lining up with TRBD1. The CDR3 contains 15 residues. V gave up 5 bases and J gave up 0 bases; unmatched junction bases: 5. Germline values: CDR1 MDHEN, CDR2 SYDVKM. The CDR3 DNA is TGTGCCAGCAGTCCCCGGGACAGGTTGAACACTGAAGCTTTCTTT. Protein product: CASSPRDRLNTEAFF.

In its sample, this clonotype was seen many times. The V call is TRBV6-5, the J call TRBJ2-1, with D perhaps matching TRBD2 (6 bases). Germline assignment: CDR1 MNHEY and CDR2 SVGAGI. This CDR3 comprises 17 residues. The V and J ends lost 2 bases and 3 bases respectively, with 17 bases between them. CDR3 DNA: TGTGCCAGCAGTTACAGCGGGCAGGGCGGTGTCTACAATGAGCAGTTCTTC. Encoded protein: CASSYSGQGGVYNEQFF.

This clonotype was seen repeatedly, ten times or more. The rearrangement links TRBV15 to TRBJ2-5; a weak D match, TRBD2 (5 bases). The V gene lost 3 bases and the J gene lost 3 bases, with 14 bases spanning the gap. The CDR3 loop spans 15 amino acids. CDR1 and CDR2 from the germline V gene are LNHNV and YYDKDF (reference sequence). CDR3 bases: TGTGCCACCAGCAGTTTCGTGCGGGCAGAAGAGACCCAGTACTTC. Translating gives CATSSFVRAEETQYF. The full variable domain, its missing parts supplied by reference TRBV15 and TRBJ2-5, is DAMVIQNPRYQVTQFGKPVTLSCSQTLNHNVMYWYQQKSSQAPKLLFHYYDKDFNNEADTPDNFQSRRPNTSFCFLDIRSPGLGDTAMYLCATSSFVRAEETQYFGPGTRLLVL.

This clonotype came up a few times. The chain is built from TRBV6-1 and TRBJ2-3, with TRBD1 matching 7 bases. The CDR3 covers 15 residues. Germline V lookup: CDR1 MNHNS, CDR2 SASEGT. The V and J ends lost 7 bases and 2 bases, in that order; junction bases with no gene match: 9. CDR3 DNA: TGTGCCAGCACTCAGGGGGTATCTACCACAGATACGCAGTATTTT. Residues: CASTQGVSTTDTQYF.

The table lists this clonotype with many counts. The gene calls are TRBV3-1 and TRBJ2-5; perhaps TRBD2 as D (5 bases). V lost 4 bases and J lost 4, with 10 bases in between. Looked up from germline, CDR1 is LGHDT and CDR2 is YNNKEL (reference sequence). CDR3 size: 13 residues. DNA for the CDR3: TGTGCCAGCAGCCTACCCGCGGGAGAGACCCAGTACTTC. This translates into CASSLPAGETQYF.

This clonotype has ten or more counts. J is TRBJ2-1 and V is TRBV5-5, with 11 nucleotides matching TRBD1. The V gene's germline CDR1 is SGHKS and CDR2 YYEKEE (reference sequence). Germline trimming cut 1 base from V and 10 bases from J; bases unmatched to any gene: 10. The CDR3 consists of 16 residues. CDR3 DNA: TGTGCCAGCAGCTTGAGGGGGGGACAGGGGGTCTACGAGCAGTTCTTC. Translated: CASSLRGGQGVYEQFF. Filled out from reference TRBV5-5 and TRBJ2-1, the complete variable domain reads DAGVTQSPTHLIKTRGQQVTLRCSPISGHKSVSWYQQVLGQGPQFIFQYYEKEERGRGNFPDRFSARQFPNYSSELNVNALLLGDSALYLCASSLRGGQGVYEQFFGPGTRLTVL.

Many counts were recorded for this clonotype. The chain uses TRBV4-2 and TRBJ2-7; D may be TRBD1 (5 bases). V was pared by 4 bases and J by 6 bases, with 22 bases between. Germline V gene data show CDR1 as LGHNA and CDR2 as YNFKEQ. The CDR3 is 16 amino acids. CDR3 bases: TGTGCCAGCAGCCCCGTGGTGAGTCAGGGTGATTCCGAGCAGTACTTC. It specifies CASSPVVSQGDSEQYF.

This clonotype was seen at least ten times. The chain carries TRBV20-1 and TRBJ2-7; 8 bases match TRBD1. CDR1 is DFQATT and CDR2 is SNEGSKA in the germline V gene (reference sequence). This CDR3 spans 16 amino acids. The junction had 9 bases not matched to a gene; V was cut back by 2 bases and J by 0 bases. The CDR3 spells CSARKTGTGLSYEQYF. Here the CDR3 DNA reads TGCAGTGCTAGAAAAACCGGGACAGGCCTCTCCTACGAGCAGTACTTC.

In this sample, this clonotype turned up many times. This chain links TRBV10-3 with TRBJ1-2; D gene uncertain. This CDR3 spans 13 amino acids. In germline, CDR1 is ENHRY, CDR2 SYGVKD. The V end was cut by 6 bases, the J end by 5 bases, with 13 bases between. This chain's CDR3 is CAISARTGYGYTF. For the CDR3, the DNA is TGTGCCATCAGCGCCAGGACCGGTTATGGCTACACCTTC.

This clonotype appeared many times. CDR3 loop: CASSAGPTNSPLHF. As DNA, the CDR3 is TGTGCCAGCAGCGCGGGACCGACAAATTCACCCCTCCACTTT. The chain couples TRBV9 to TRBJ1-6; D perhaps matches TRBD1 (5 bases). Trimming took off 3 bases at V and 7 bases at J, with 11 bases between the two ends. From germline, CDR1 is SGDLS and CDR2 YYNGEE. The CDR3 consists of 14 residues.

This clonotype occurred many times. The rearrangement uses TRBV7-9 and TRBJ2-3, with D hard to call. The CDR3 spans 15 residues. Looked up from germline, CDR1 is SEHNR and CDR2 is FQNEAQ (reference sequence). Trimming took 1 base from V and 2 from J, leaving 10 bases between them. CDR3 nucleotide sequence: TGTGCCAGCAGCTTAGGTGGCGGAGTCACAGATACGCAGTATTTT. Amino acid sequence: CASSLGGGVTDTQYF.

This clonotype was detected many times. V and J are TRBV3-1 and TRBJ2-4; D perhaps matches TRBD2 (6 bases). Trimming removed 4 bases at V and 0 bases at J, with 13 bases between. CDR3 length: 16 amino acids. Germline V CDR1 and CDR2: LGHDT, YNNKEL (reference sequence). The CDR3 sequence is CASSPLGGVAKNIQYF. The CDR3 bases are TGTGCCAGCAGCCCCTTAGGAGGGGTAGCCAAAAACATTCAGTACTTC.

This clonotype has a count of ten or more. The rearrangement uses TRBV15 and TRBJ2-7; 7 positions agree with TRBD1. The CDR3 length is 14 residues. The ends lost 8 bases at V and 2 bases at J; junction bases unmatched: 9. Germline lookup yields CDR1 LNHNV and CDR2 YYDKDF (reference sequence). The CDR3: CATSRTGAPYEQYF. The CDR3 bases are TGTGCCACCTCCCGAACAGGGGCCCCCTACGAGCAGTACTTC. Combining the CDR3 with reference TRBV15 and TRBJ2-7 gives the whole variable domain DAMVIQNPRYQVTQFGKPVTLSCSQTLNHNVMYWYQQKSSQAPKLLFHYYDKDFNNEADTPDNFQSRRPNTSFCFLDIRSPGLGDTAMYLCATSRTGAPYEQYFGPGTRLTVT.

This clonotype has at least ten counts. The CDR3 region has the DNA TGCGCCAGCAGCTTGACAGCGGGAGGACGGACAGATACGCAGTATTTT. Protein product: CASSLTAGGRTDTQYF. V is TRBV5-1 and J is TRBJ2-3; 9 bases are a match to TRBD2. The CDR3 loop spans 16 amino acids. V lost 1 base to trimming and J lost 3 bases; unmatched junction nucleotides: 6. The germline gives CDR1 SGHRS, CDR2 YFSETQ. The entire variable domain, with the rest obtained from reference TRBV5-1 and TRBJ2-3, is as follows: KAGVTQTPRYLIKTRGQQVTLSCSPISGHRSVSWYQQTPGQGLQFLFEYFSETQRNKGNFPGRFSGRQFSNSRSEMNVSTLELGDSALYLCASSLTAGGRTDTQYFGPGTRLTVL.

This clonotype was observed many times. This chain joins TRBV12-3 or TRBV12-4 and TRBJ1-6, with no clear D. The CDR3 is made up of 13 amino acids. The V and J ends lost 5 bases and 7 bases respectively, with 9 bases between them. CDR3 nucleotides: TGTGCCAGCAGTCGCCAGGTCAATTCACCCCTCCACTTT. Amino acids: CASSRQVNSPLHF.

This clonotype was picked up many times. The genes are TRBV20-1 and TRBJ1-4; 7 positions match TRBD1. This CDR3 contains 15 residues. Germline V CDR1 and CDR2: DFQATT, SNEGSKA (reference sequence). The V gene end was trimmed by 0 bases and the J gene end by 4 bases; junction bases not matched to a gene: 5. The CDR3 DNA sequence: TGCAGTGCTAGAGATCGGAGGGGGCATAATGAAAAACTGTTTTTT. Translation: CSARDRRGHNEKLFF.

In this sample, this clonotype turned up many times. The chain employs TRBV3-1 and TRBJ2-1, with TRBD1 matching over 9 bases. The V gene end was trimmed by 2 bases and the J gene end by 0 bases; junction bases not matched to a gene: 14. Germline V gene data show CDR1 as LGHDT and CDR2 as YNNKEL (reference sequence). The CDR3 is 20 amino acids. CDR3 sequence reads: CASSQTSGQGGSRSYNEQFF. The DNA of the CDR3 is TGTGCCAGCAGCCAAACATCGGGACAGGGAGGGAGTCGCTCCTACAATGAGCAGTTCTTC.